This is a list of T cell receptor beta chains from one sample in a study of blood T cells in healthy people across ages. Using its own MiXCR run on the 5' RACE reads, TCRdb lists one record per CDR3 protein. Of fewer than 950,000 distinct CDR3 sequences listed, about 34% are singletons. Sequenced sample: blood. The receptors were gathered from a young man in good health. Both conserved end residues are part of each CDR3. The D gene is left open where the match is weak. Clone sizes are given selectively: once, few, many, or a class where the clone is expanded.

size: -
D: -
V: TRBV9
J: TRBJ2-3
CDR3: CASSVATRADTQYF
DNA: TGTGCCAGCAGCGTAGCTACTAGGGCAGATACGCAGTATTTT

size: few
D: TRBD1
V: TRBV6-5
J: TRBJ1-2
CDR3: CASSRQGGEAYGYTF
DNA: TGTGCCAGCAGTCGACAGGGGGGGGAGGCCTATGGCTACACCTTC

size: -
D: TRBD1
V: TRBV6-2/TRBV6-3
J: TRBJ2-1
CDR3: CASSQRQGANEQFF
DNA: TGTGCCAGCAGTCAGCGACAGGGGGCCAATGAGCAGTTCTTC

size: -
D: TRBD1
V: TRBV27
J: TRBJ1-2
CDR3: CASSLSDDRGGYTF
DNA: TGTGCCAGCAGTTTATCGGACGACAGGGGCGGCTACACCTTC

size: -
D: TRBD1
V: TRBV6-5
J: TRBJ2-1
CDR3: CASSYESGTAFF
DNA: TGTGCCAGCAGTTACGAATCCGGGACAGCGTTCTTC

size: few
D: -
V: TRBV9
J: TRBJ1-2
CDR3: CASSVGGGTNYGYTF
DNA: TGTGCCAGCAGCGTAGGGGGGGGAACTAACTATGGCTACACCTTC

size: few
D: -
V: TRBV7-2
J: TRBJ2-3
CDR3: CASSVRLSSSTDTQYF
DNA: TGTGCCAGCAGCGTCCGGTTGTCTTCTAGCACAGATACGCAGTATTTT

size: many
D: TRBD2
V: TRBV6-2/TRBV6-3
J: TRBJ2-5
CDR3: CASSRTSGTYNEQYF
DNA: TGTGCCAGCAGTCGTACTAGCGGAACTTACAATGAGCAGTACTTC

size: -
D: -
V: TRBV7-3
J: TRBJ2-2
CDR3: CASSRTGQSNTGELFF
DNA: TGTGCCAGCAGCAGAACGGGACAATCCAACACCGGGGAGCTGTTTTTT

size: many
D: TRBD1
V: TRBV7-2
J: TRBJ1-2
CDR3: CASSLDRADYGYTF
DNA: TGTGCCAGCAGTTTGGACAGGGCGGACTATGGCTACACCTTC

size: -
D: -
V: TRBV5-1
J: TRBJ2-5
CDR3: CASSFWSHNEQYF
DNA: TGCGCCAGCAGCTTCTGGAGTCACAATGAGCAGTACTTC

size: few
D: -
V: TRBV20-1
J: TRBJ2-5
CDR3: CSARDSAAAYQETQYF
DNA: TGCAGTGCTAGAGATTCGGCCGCGGCGTACCAAGAGACCCAGTACTTC

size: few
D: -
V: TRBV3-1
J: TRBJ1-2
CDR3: CASSQQAHYGYTF
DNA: TGTGCCAGCAGCCAACAGGCCCACTATGGCTACACCTTC

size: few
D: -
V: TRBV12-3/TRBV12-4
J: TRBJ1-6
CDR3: CASTSGNTYNSPLHF
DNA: TGTGCCAGCACCTCGGGGAACACCTATAATTCACCCCTCCACTTT

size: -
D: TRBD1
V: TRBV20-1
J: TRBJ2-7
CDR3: CSATRTGGSYEQYF
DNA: TGCAGTGCTACCCGGACAGGGGGCTCCTACGAGCAGTACTTC

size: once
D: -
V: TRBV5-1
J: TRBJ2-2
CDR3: CASKREVDTGELFF
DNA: TGCGCCAGCAAGAGAGAGGTGGACACCGGGGAGCTGTTTTTT

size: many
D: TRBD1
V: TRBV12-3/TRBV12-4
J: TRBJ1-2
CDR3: CASSFLLNAGTAPSYGYTF
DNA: TGTGCCAGCAGTTTCCTCCTTAACGCCGGGACAGCCCCATCTTATGGCTACACCTTC

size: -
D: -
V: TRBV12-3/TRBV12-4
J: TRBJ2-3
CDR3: CASSPIRADAQYF
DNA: TGTGCCAGCAGCCCAATCAGGGCAGATGCGCAGTATTTT

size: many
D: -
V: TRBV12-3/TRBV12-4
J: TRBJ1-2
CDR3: CASRSGQYGYTF
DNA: TGTGCCAGCAGATCCGGACAGTATGGCTACACCTTC

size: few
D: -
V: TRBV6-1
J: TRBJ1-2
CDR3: CASRPQDKGGNGYTF
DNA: TGTGCCAGCAGGCCTCAGGACAAAGGTGGAAATGGCTACACCTTC

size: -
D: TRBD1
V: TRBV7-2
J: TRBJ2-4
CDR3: CASSYRTGYNNEQYF
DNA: TGTGCCAGCAGCTACAGGACAGGCTACAACAATGAGCAGTACTTC

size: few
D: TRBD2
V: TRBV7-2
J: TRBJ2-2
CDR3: CASSPPGGNTGELFF
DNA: TGTGCCAGCAGCCCACCGGGGGGGAACACCGGGGAGCTGTTTTTT

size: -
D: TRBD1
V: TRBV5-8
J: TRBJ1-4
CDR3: CASSPDRGPGNEKLFF
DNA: TGTGCCAGCAGCCCTGACAGGGGGCCGGGTAATGAAAAACTGTTTTTT